Given below is one T cell receptor beta chain in context. Its antigen remains unidentified. No per-base quality is available; no much larger clone lies one base away. At one collaborating source in Seattle, patients were enrolled during active infection and were followed longitudinally through the course of disease. The collaborating institutions used their own protocols to collect whole blood in K2EDTA tubes. For TCRbeta analysis, collaborators shipped samples as frozen whole blood, isolated PBMCs, or DNA extracted from either of those sample types. TCRbeta CDR3 regions were amplified from genomic DNA by means of the immunoSEQ Assay, a bias-controlled multiplex PCR. Regarding the original processing steps: Within the assay, amplification of reference gene primers was used to estimate how many nucleated cells each sample contained. Sequence reads were collapsed and filtered to measure the absolute abundance of every unique TCRbeta CDR3 rearrangement. Productive Simpson clonality was computed per sample as the square root of Simpson's diversity index over productive rearrangements. In its TCRdb copy, this immuneACCESS table keeps in-frame sequences only and misses some clones. Where compared with another copy, unresolved V genes explain less than half of these, and the others have no known cause. The D gene and trimming were derived from the DNA, and the V and J assignments and clone size from that table. For this sample there are 120,000 to 150,000 clones; 70% to 90% appear just once. The ten largest clones take up approximately 8% of the sample.

The sample comes from a study of blood T cell repertoires in COVID-19 (dated by TCRdb to about 2020). For context, the study as a whole: Samples covering the acute and convalescent phases of COVID-19 were provided by collaborators in the United States, Italy and Spain. HLA class I and class II types, where available, came from metadata supplied by the sample provider rather than from assay-based typing. A de-identified subject ID, COVID-19 status, age in years and sex were almost always included in the sample metadata. The samples were drawn from two sources: the first 160 participants of the ongoing ImmuneRACE study, and about 1,300 subjects contributed by 6 global collaborators. Subjects who had been exposed to COVID-19, were actively infected with it, or had recovered from it provided the deeply sampled blood TCRbeta repertoires that made up the dataset. The repertoires were made available in a free public database intended to serve as a resource for research on the immune response to SARS-CoV-2. The material from the prospective study consisted of cDNA or gDNA derived from T cells, B-cell-depleted T cells, or PBMCs. General study outcomes and caveats: The quantity of clinical and demographic metadata differed by source and by participant and was supplied without curation.

The germline V gene sets CDR1 to SNHLY and CDR2 to FYNNEI. Reading from cysteine to phenylalanine, the CDR3 counts 15 amino acids. Only the CDR3 region is kept as DNA, spanning 45 bases read in frame from base 1. Trimming costs V 4 bases and J 0 bases, and their ends lie 13 bases apart. Sequenced: peripheral blood. The receptor comes from a woman aged 55-70 years with COVID-19, enrolled during active disease. The rearrangement joined TRBV2 to TRBJ2-7, with TRBD2 tentatively as D gene (5 bases match). For the CDR3, the sequence is CASSVRVLSSYEQYF. The DNA sequence follows: TGTGCCAGCAGTGTGAGGGTCCTCAGCTCCTACGAGCAGTACTTC.